Each of the 7 T cell receptor beta chains below was sequenced from the same sample in a study of T cells after yellow fever vaccination. Each CDR3 protein gets one entry after TCRdb re-called the 5' RACE reads with MiXCR. The repertoire holds 250,000 or so distinct CDR3 sequences, with more than 3.5% as singletons. The source was PBMCs, collected 15 days after the yellow fever booster vaccination. The receptors were gathered from a man aged 18 to 30 who received the YFV17D yellow fever vaccine.

This clonotype was observed at least ten times. V usage is TRBV20-1 and J usage is TRBJ2-5, with 9 bases fitting TRBD2. The CDR3 sequence is 15 residues long. The ends lost 2 bases at V and 5 bases at J; junction bases unmatched: 9. Germline V gene data show CDR1 as DFQATT and CDR2 as SNEGSKA (reference sequence). The CDR3 DNA reads as TGCAGTGCTAGAATGACTAGCGGAGGAAGGGAGACCCAGTACTTC. The encoded protein is CSARMTSGGRETQYF.

The chain carries TRBV29-1 and TRBJ2-6, with TRBD2 identical over 9 bases. Unmatched junction bases numbered 3, after V lost 3 bases and J lost 0 bases. Germline V CDR1 and CDR2: SQVTM, ANQGSEA. The CDR3 contains 16 residues. The CDR3 sequence is CSVEGGGASGANVLTF. CDR3 nucleotide sequence: TGCAGCGTTGAGGGCGGGGGGGCCTCTGGGGCCAACGTCCTGACTTTC.

This clonotype was seen many times. This chain links TRBV18 with TRBJ2-1; 8 positions agree with TRBD2. Germline CDR1 and CDR2: KGHSH and LQKENI. This CDR3 spans 15 amino acids. The J segment lost 5 bases and the V segment lost 5 bases, leaving 8 bases of the junction unmatched. CDR3: CASSRTSQQNNEQFF. CDR3 sequence (DNA): TGTGCCAGCTCAAGGACTAGCCAGCAGAACAATGAGCAGTTCTTC.

This clonotype has ten or more counts. The chain carries TRBV5-1 and TRBJ1-2; no clear D gene. The CDR3 covers 14 residues. V was cut by 1 base and J by 4 bases, with 11 bases left in between. CDR1 is SGHRS and CDR2 is YFSETQ in the germline V gene. The CDR3 protein is CASSLPEAFYGYTF. The CDR3 DNA follows: TGCGCCAGCAGCTTGCCGGAGGCCTTCTATGGCTACACCTTC.

This clonotype has at least ten counts. CDR3 in DNA: TGTGCCAGCAGTGATAGGTTTGGACTAGCAGCGAAAGAGACCCAGTACTTC. It codes for CASSDRFGLAAKETQYF. The chain is built from TRBV6-1 and TRBJ2-5; 8 nucleotides match TRBD2. The CDR3 sequence is 17 residues long. Germline CDR1 reads MNHNS; CDR2 reads SASEGT. With 3 bases clipped from V and 3 bases from J, the junction kept 12 bases outside the gene matches.

Ten or more counts support this clonotype. The chain combines TRBV7-9 with TRBJ1-5, with D hard to call. V was cut by 5 bases and J by 4 bases, with 21 bases left in between. CDR1 and CDR2 from the germline V gene are SEHNR and FQNEAQ (reference sequence). The CDR3 is made up of 17 amino acids. CDR3 protein: CASSETADGYNNQPQHF. The CDR3 nucleotides read TGTGCCAGCAGCGAAACCGCGGACGGCTATAATAATCAGCCCCAGCATTTT.

This clonotype was found many times. The V and J genes are TRBV29-1 and TRBJ1-1, with D perhaps matching TRBD1 (6 bases). The CDR3 has 15 residues. Trimming cost V 4 bases and J 1 base, with 16 bases left between them. CDR1 is SQVTM, CDR2 ANQGSEA, per germline. The CDR3 reads CSVGFTGIGNTEAFF. CDR3 coding DNA: TGCAGCGTTGGATTTACAGGGATAGGGAACACTGAAGCTTTCTTT.